These 17 T cell receptor beta chains originate from one sample sequenced in a study of regulatory T cells in long-lasting Graves disease. For TCR beta, libraries came from iRepertoire HTBI primers and Arm-PCR of CDR3 regions. TCRdb reprocessed the multiplex PCR reads with MiXCR, giving one entry per CDR3 protein. The table has 500,000 or so distinct CDR3 sequences, around 16% seen once. The time point: newly diagnosed GD, antithyroid drugs for less than 3 months. PBMC-derived RNA was used for the TCR library. The data were also submitted as part of a second study, on T cells in Graves' hyperthyroidism and ophthalmopathy.

This specimen was peripheral blood mononuclear cells (PBMCs), taken at new diagnosis, from a patient treated with antithyroid drugs. These TCRs come from a woman between 40 and 65 years old with Graves disease.

This clonotype was counted many times. The chain uses TRBV3-1 and TRBJ1-6; no clear D. This CDR3 is 15 amino acids long. Trimming left V 3 bases short and J 4 bases short, with 10 bases between. Per the germline V gene, CDR1 is LGHDT and CDR2 is YNNKEL (reference sequence). CDR3 amino acids: CASSQSRDYNSPLHF. Written as DNA, the CDR3 is TGTGCCAGCAGCCAGTCCCGGGATTATAATTCACCCCTCCACTTT.

The V and J genes are TRBV6-2 or TRBV6-3 and TRBJ2-4; 7 bases are shared with TRBD1. There are 12 residues in the CDR3. Germline V lookup: CDR1 MNHEY, CDR2 SVGEGT. V was clipped by 10 bases and J by 6 bases; unmatched bases: 6. The CDR3, as DNA: TGTGCCACACAATGGACAGGAAACATTCAGTACTTC. Translated: CATQWTGNIQYF.

This clonotype was seen more than once but under ten times. The chain recombines TRBV4-1 with TRBJ1-5; 7 positions match TRBD1. Germline V gene data show CDR1 as MGHRA and CDR2 as YSYEKL. The CDR3 has 14 amino acids. V dropped 4 bases and J dropped 6; count of bases not matched to a gene: 6. CDR3 amino acids: CASSPDRAGQPQHF. CDR3 sequence (DNA): TGCGCCAGCAGCCCCGACAGGGCGGGTCAGCCCCAGCATTTT.

This clonotype occurred many times. The V gene is TRBV20-1, the J gene TRBJ2-2; no clear D gene. V was clipped by 7 bases and J by 0 bases, with 9 bases between them. This CDR3 comprises 13 residues. Germline CDR1 and CDR2: DFQATT and SNEGSKA (reference sequence). The CDR3: CSVSPANTGELFF. CDR3 bases: TGCAGTGTATCCCCTGCGAACACCGGGGAGCTGTTTTTT.

The sample holds many counts of this clonotype. J is TRBJ2-1 and V is TRBV5-6; 8 nucleotides line up with TRBD1. Germline V gene lookup returns CDR1 SGHDT and CDR2 YYEEEE. The CDR3 runs 13 residues. With V trimmed by 4 bases and J by 9 bases, 6 bases remained unmatched. In DNA, the CDR3 is TGTGCCAGCAGCCTCGGGACAGGTTCTGAGCAGTTCTTC. Its protein is CASSLGTGSEQFF.

This clonotype came up many times. CDR3 sequence (DNA): TGTGCCACCCTCCCCGGGGGCGAAGGCAATCAGCCCCAGCATTTT. The encoded protein is CATLPGGEGNQPQHF. The rearrangement links TRBV6-1 to TRBJ1-5; weak D call: TRBD1 (6 bases). The germline CDR1 and CDR2 sequences are MNHNS and SASEGT. There are 15 residues in the CDR3. V was pared by 10 bases and J by 2 bases, with 18 bases between.

There are a few counts of this clonotype. The chain uses TRBV12-3 or TRBV12-4 and TRBJ1-5; tentative D call: TRBD1 (5 bases). V dropped 7 bases and J dropped 6 bases, with 19 bases sitting between them. The CDR3 covers 15 residues. CDR3 in DNA: TGTGCCAGCACCACGACGGGGGGGTCGGGTCAGCCCCAGCATTTT. This codes for CASTTTGGSGQPQHF.

This clonotype was detected ten times or more. The gene calls are TRBV28 and TRBJ1-4; D is uncertain. Trimming pared 5 bases from V and 0 bases from J, leaving 10 bases between. This CDR3 region has 15 residues. The germline V gene has CDR1 MDHEN and CDR2 SYDVKM. CDR3 sequence: CASSPRSATNEKLFF. The CDR3, as DNA: TGTGCCAGCAGTCCTCGTAGCGCAACTAATGAAAAACTGTTTTTT.

The rearrangement joins TRBV6-2 or TRBV6-3 to TRBJ1-3; 7 nucleotides align to TRBD1. The germline CDR1 and CDR2 sequences are MNHEY and SVGEGT. The CDR3 extends over 16 amino acids. The trim removed 0 bases at V and 3 bases at J, leaving 5 bases unmatched. The CDR3 reads CASSYSRGSGGNTIYF. CDR3 coding DNA: TGTGCCAGCAGTTACTCCAGGGGGTCCGGTGGAAACACCATATATTTT.

The table lists this clonotype with a few counts. The chain employs TRBV6-1 and TRBJ1-1; a possible D gene is TRBD1 (5 bases). This CDR3 comprises 11 residues. V was clipped by 8 bases and J by 9 bases, with 13 bases between them. CDR1 MNHNS and CDR2 SASEGT come from the germline V gene. CDR3 in amino acids: CASEQDTKAFF. CDR3 coding DNA: TGTGCCAGCGAACAGGATACCAAAGCTTTCTTT.

This clonotype has more than one count but fewer than ten. This chain links TRBV7-2 with TRBJ2-2; TRBD1 is a possible D gene (6 bases). The V gene's germline CDR1 is SGHTA and CDR2 FQGNSA. CDR3 length equals 15 residues. Trimming left V 4 bases short and J 5 bases short, with 14 bases between. CDR3 bases: TGTGCCAGCAGCTCTACAGGGTTAGGGACCGGGGAGCTGTTTTTT. It yields the protein CASSSTGLGTGELFF.

This clonotype was counted between two and nine times. The chain recombines TRBV20-1 with TRBJ1-1; no clear D. This CDR3 region has 12 residues. From germline, CDR1 is DFQATT and CDR2 SNEGSKA (reference sequence). V gave up 0 bases and J gave up 10 bases, with 12 bases separating them. CDR3 sequence: CSARDREAGAFF. In nucleotides, the CDR3 is TGCAGTGCTAGAGATCGCGAGGCGGGAGCTTTCTTT.

This clonotype was detected many times. V usage is TRBV2 and J usage is TRBJ1-1; maybe TRBD1 (5 bases). The V gene's germline CDR1 is SNHLY and CDR2 FYNNEI. This CDR3 has 14 residues. Trimming took off 4 bases at V and 0 bases at J, with 9 bases between the two ends. Written as DNA, the CDR3 is TGTGCCAGCAGTGGGCAGGGCATGAACACTGAAGCTTTCTTT. Encoded protein: CASSGQGMNTEAFF. The full variable domain, in which reference TRBV2 and TRBJ1-1 provide the parts outside the CDR3, is EPEVTQTPSHQVTQMGQEVILRCVPISNHLYFYWYRQILGQKVEFLVSFYNNEISEKSEIFDDQFSVERPDGSNFTLKIRSTKLEDSAMYFCASSGQGMNTEAFFGQGTRLTVV.

Details on this clonotype: A much larger clone lies a single base off, so this may be a read error. The chain carries TRBV5-1 and TRBJ2-7; 9 bases map to TRBD2. CDR1 and CDR2 (germline): SGHRS, YFSETQ. The junction had 8 bases not matched to a gene; V was cut back by 5 bases and J by 2 bases. The CDR3 covers 15 residues. The CDR3 protein is CASSPGLATTYEQYF. The DNA of the CDR3 is TGCGCCAGCAGTCCCGGACTAGCGACTACCTACGAGCAGTACTTC.

This clonotype was found many times. V gene TRBV2 combines with J gene TRBJ2-7, with D perhaps given as TRBD1 or TRBD2 (5 bases each). Deletions cut 7 bases from V and 0 bases from J, with 13 bases between. The CDR3 runs 14 residues. Per the germline V gene, CDR1 is SNHLY and CDR2 is FYNNEI. The CDR3 nucleotides read TGTGCCAGCAAGTTCAGGGAGAGCTCCTACGAGCAGTACTTC. Protein product: CASKFRESSYEQYF.

This rearrangement joins TRBV7-9 to TRBJ2-7, with D possibly being TRBD2 (5 bases). CDR3 size: 15 residues. Per germline, CDR1 SEHNR and CDR2 FQNEAQ (reference sequence). V was trimmed by 6 bases and J by 1 base, leaving 16 bases between them. In DNA form, the CDR3 reads TGTGCCAGCAGTCCGTCCGGGTGGAGGTCCTACGAGCAGTACTTC. This encodes CASSPSGWRSYEQYF.

This clonotype occurred a few times. This chain connects TRBV5-4 to TRBJ2-1, with 7 bases that match TRBD2. The CDR3 is made up of 15 amino acids. Germline V gives CDR1 SGHNT, CDR2 YYREEE (reference sequence). The V gene end was trimmed by 4 bases and the J gene end by 2 bases; junction bases not matched to a gene: 6. The CDR3 here is CASSSELATYNEQFF. CDR3 DNA sequence: TGTGCCAGCAGCAGTGAACTAGCGACCTACAATGAGCAGTTCTTC.